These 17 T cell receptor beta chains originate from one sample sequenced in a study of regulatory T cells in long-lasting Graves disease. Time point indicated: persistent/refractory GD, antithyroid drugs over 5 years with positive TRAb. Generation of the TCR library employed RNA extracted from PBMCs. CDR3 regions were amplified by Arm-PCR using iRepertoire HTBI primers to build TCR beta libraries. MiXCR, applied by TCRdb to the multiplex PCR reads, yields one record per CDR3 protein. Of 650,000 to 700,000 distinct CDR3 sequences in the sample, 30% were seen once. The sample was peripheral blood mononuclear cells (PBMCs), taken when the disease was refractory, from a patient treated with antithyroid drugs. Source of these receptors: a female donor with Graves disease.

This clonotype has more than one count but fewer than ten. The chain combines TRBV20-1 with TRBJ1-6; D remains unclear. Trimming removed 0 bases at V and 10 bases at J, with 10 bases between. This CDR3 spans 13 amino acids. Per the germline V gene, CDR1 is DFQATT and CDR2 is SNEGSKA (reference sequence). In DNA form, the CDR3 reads TGCAGTGCTAGAGAAAGCCATGGGTCACCCCTCCACTTT. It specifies CSARESHGSPLHF.

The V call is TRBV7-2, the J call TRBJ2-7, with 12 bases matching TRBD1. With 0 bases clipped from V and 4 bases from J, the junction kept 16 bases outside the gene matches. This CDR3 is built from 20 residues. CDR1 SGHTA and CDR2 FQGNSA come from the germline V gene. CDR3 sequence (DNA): TGTGCCAGCAGCTTAGCGGTTAGGGGGACAGGGGGCCGTTATGCTTACGAGCAGTACTTC. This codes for CASSLAVRGTGGRYAYEQYF.

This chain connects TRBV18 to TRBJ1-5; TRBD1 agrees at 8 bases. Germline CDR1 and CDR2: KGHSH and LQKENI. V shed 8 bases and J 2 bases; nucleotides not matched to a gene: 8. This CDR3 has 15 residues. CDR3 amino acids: CASSPDRVGNQPQHF. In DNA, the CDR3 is TGTGCCAGCAGTCCGGACAGGGTCGGCAATCAGCCCCAGCATTTT.

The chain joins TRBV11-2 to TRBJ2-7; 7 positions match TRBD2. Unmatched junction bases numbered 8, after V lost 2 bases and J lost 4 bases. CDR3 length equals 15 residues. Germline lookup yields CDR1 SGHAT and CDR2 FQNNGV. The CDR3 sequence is CASSLSLASGYEQYF. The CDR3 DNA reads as TGTGCCAGCAGCTTAAGTTTGGCTAGCGGATACGAGCAGTACTTC.

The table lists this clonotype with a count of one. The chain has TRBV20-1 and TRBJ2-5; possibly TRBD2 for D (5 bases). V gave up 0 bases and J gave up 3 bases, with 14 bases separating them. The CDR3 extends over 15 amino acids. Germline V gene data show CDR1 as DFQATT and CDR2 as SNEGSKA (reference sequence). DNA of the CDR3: TGCAGTGCTAGAGATCCGATTGCTAGCAAAGAGACCCAGTACTTC. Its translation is CSARDPIASKETQYF.

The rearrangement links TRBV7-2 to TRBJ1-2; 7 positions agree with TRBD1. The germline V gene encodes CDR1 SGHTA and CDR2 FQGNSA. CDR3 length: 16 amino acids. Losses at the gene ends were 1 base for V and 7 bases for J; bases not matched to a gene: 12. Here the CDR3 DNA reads TGTGCCAGCAGCTTAGATGGGACAGCGGATCCCGCTGGCTACACCTTC. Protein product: CASSLDGTADPAGYTF.

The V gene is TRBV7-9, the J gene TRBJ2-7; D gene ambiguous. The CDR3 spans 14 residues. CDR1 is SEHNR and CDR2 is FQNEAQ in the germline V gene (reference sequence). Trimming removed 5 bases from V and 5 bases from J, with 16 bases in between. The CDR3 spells CASSILTGANEQYF. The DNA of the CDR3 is TGTGCCAGCAGCATCCTCACTGGAGCGAACGAGCAGTACTTC.

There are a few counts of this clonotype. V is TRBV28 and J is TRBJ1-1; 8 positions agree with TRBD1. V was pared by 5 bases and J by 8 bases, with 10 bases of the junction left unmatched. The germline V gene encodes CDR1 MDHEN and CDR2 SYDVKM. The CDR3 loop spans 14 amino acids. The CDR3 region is CASSQGAIRGEAFF. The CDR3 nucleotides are TGTGCCAGCAGTCAGGGGGCCATTAGAGGGGAAGCTTTCTTT. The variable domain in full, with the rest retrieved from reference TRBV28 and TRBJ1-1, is DVKVTQSSRYLVKRTGEKVFLECVQDMDHENMFWYRQDPGLGLRLIYFSYDVKMKEKGDIPEGYSVSREKKERFSLILESASTNQTSMYLCASSQGAIRGEAFFGQGTRLTVV.

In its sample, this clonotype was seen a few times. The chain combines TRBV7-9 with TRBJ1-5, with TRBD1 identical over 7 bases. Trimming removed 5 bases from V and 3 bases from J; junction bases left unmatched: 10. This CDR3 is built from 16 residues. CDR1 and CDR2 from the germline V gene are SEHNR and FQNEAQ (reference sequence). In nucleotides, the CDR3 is TGTGCCAGCAGCCGAACGACAGGGAGGGCCAATCAGCCCCAGCATTTT. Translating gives CASSRTTGRANQPQHF.

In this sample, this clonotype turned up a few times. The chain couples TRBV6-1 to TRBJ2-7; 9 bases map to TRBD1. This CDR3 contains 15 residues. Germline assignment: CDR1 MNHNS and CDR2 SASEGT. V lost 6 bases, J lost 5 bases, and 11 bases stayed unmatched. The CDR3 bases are TGTGCCAGCAGGGGAACAGGGGGCGACTATCACGAGCAGTACTTC. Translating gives CASRGTGGDYHEQYF.

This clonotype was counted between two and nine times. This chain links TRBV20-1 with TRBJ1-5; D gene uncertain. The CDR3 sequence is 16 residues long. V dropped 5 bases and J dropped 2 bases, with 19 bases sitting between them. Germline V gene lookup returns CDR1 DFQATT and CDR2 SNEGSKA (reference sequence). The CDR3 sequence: CSAPQPGPPGNQPQHF. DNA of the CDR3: TGCAGTGCTCCCCAACCGGGCCCACCGGGCAATCAGCCCCAGCATTTT.

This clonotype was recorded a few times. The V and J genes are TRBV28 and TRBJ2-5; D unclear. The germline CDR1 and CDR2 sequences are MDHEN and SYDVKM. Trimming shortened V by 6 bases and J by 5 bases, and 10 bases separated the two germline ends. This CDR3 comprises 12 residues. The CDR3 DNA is TGTGCCAGCAGGCCCCCTCAGGAGACCCAGTACTTC. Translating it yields CASRPPQETQYF.

For the CDR3, the DNA is TGTGCCAGCTCACCCCTCCCGACAAATTCACCCCTCCACTTT. This encodes CASSPLPTNSPLHF. This chain links TRBV18 with TRBJ1-6; D gene uncertain. The ends were cut back, 3 bases at V and 7 bases at J, with 10 bases in the middle. CDR3 size: 14 residues. Germline CDR1 and CDR2: KGHSH and LQKENI.

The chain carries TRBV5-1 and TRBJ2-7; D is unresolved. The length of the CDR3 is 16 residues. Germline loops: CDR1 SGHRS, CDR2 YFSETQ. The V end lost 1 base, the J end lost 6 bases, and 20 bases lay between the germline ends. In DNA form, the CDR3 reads TGCGCCAGCAGCTTGAAGTCTGGGTGGGGTAAAGGCGAGCAGTACTTC. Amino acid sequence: CASSLKSGWGKGEQYF.

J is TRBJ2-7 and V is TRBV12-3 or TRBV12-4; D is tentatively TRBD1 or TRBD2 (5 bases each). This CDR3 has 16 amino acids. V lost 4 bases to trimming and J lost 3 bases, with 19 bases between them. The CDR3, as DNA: TGTGCCAGCAGTTACCGTCGACTATCGGGACGCTACGAGCAGTACTTC. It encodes CASSYRRLSGRYEQYF.

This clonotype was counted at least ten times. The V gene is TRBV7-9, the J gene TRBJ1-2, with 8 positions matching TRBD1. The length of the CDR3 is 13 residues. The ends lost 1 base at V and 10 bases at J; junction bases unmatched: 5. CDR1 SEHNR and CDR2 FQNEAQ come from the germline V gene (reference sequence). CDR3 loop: CASSLEQGADYTF. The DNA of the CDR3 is TGTGCCAGCAGCTTAGAGCAGGGGGCGGACTACACCTTC.

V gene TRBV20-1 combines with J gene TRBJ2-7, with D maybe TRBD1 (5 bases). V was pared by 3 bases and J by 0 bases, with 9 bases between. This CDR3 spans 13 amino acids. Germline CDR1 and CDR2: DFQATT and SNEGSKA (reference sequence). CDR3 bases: TGCAGTGCTAGGTACAGGAACTCCTACGAGCAGTACTTC. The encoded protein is CSARYRNSYEQYF.